What follows describes a single TCR beta chain. Its target is not known. This sample was included in a study of CD8 T cells in ankylosing spondylitis. TCRdb re-analysed the 5' RACE reads in MiXCR, keeping a single row per CDR3 protein. Altogether a few hundred thousand distinct CDR3 sequences are present, 10% to 15% being singletons, with the ten largest covering 6.8%. General study results and limits: Seemingly characteristic of ankylosing spondylitis blood was a TCR beta motif consisting of 7 or 8 highly homologous variants. Reported data indicate significant enrichment of disease-linked clones within matched ankylosing spondylitis synovial fluid. A subset of motif variants has previously been described in the synovial fluid and blood of reactive arthritis.

The CDR3 covers 14 residues. CDR1 and CDR2 from the germline V gene are MNHNS and SASEGT. Deletions cut 2 bases from V and 4 bases from J, with 12 bases between. The sequencing input was blood, either unsorted or a sorted T cell fraction (not recorded which). The clonotype was recovered from a male donor with ankylosing spondylitis. J is TRBJ2-7 and V is TRBV6-1, with D unresolved. CDR3 region: CASSEISNRYEQYF. CDR3 coding DNA: TGTGCCAGCAGTGAAATTTCGAATCGGTACGAGCAGTACTTC.